Each of the 11 T cell receptor beta chains below was sequenced from the same sample in a study of blood T cell repertoires in COVID-19. The data were produced by immunoSEQ multiplex PCR, yet TCRdb's version contains in-frame clones alone and is incomplete. The sample holds 250,000 to 300,000 clones; 75% to 90% are singletons and the top ten take roughly 13%. The sample comprised peripheral blood. The origin of the receptors is a woman in her sixties or seventies with COVID-19, enrolled during active disease.

This clone was seen more than once but under ten times. The rearrangement uses TRBV4-3 and TRBJ2-3, with TRBD2 matching 11 bases. Per the germline V gene, CDR1 is LGHNA and CDR2 is YSLEER. J gave up 4 bases and V 3 bases, and 6 bases lay outside the gene matches. The CDR3 is 16 amino acids. The CDR3, as DNA: TGCGCCAGCAGCCAGTTCCTTAGCGGGGGGGCAGATACGCAGTATTTT. Its protein product is CASSQFLSGGADTQYF.

This rearrangement joins TRBV7-8 to TRBJ2-7, with D possibly matching TRBD1 (6 bases). Trimming stripped 1 base from V and 4 bases from J, with 14 bases between. Germline values: CDR1 SGHVS, CDR2 FQNEAQ. The CDR3 has 15 residues. CDR3 loop: CASSLELGQQYEQYF. CDR3 in DNA: TGTGCCAGCAGCTTAGAGTTGGGACAACAGTACGAGCAGTACTTC.

This clone was seen only once. The rearrangement joins TRBV7-9 to TRBJ1-1; 7 bases fit TRBD1. The CDR3 is made up of 15 amino acids. Germline CDR1 is SEHNR and CDR2 is FQNEAQ (reference sequence). The V gene end was trimmed by 5 bases and the J gene end by 2 bases; junction bases not matched to a gene: 8. CDR3 bases: TGTGCCAGCAGCCGAACGACAGGGCTTAACACTGAAGCTTTCTTT. It codes for CASSRTTGLNTEAFF.

The V call is TRBV18, the J call TRBJ1-4, with D possibly being TRBD1 (5 bases). CDR1 is KGHSH, CDR2 LQKENI, per germline. V lost 0 bases, J lost 2 bases, and 10 bases lay in between. The CDR3 is made up of 16 amino acids. The CDR3 sequence is CASSPPLAGTNEKLFF. The DNA of the CDR3 is TGTGCCAGCTCACCACCGTTGGCAGGGACTAATGAAAAACTGTTTTTT.

V and J are TRBV18 and TRBJ1-1, with a possible D match to TRBD1 (5 bases). With 7 bases removed from V and 3 bases from J, the gap between germline ends came to 12 bases. The germline V gene has CDR1 KGHSH and CDR2 LQKENI. The CDR3 is made up of 13 amino acids. The CDR3 reads CASYQGVDTEAFF. The CDR3 bases are TGTGCCAGCTACCAAGGGGTTGACACTGAAGCTTTCTTT.

The V and J genes are TRBV7-8 and TRBJ2-7; weak D call: TRBD1 (5 bases). CDR3 length equals 14 residues. Deletions cut 5 bases from V and 0 bases from J, with 11 bases between. Germline V lookup: CDR1 SGHVS, CDR2 FQNEAQ. In DNA form, the CDR3 reads TGTGCCAGCAGCCCATCTACAGGCTCCTACGAGCAGTACTTC. Translation gives CASSPSTGSYEQYF.

V is TRBV5-4 and J is TRBJ2-7, with 9 bases identical to TRBD1. After removal of 3 bases from V and 4 bases from J, the junction contained 5 bases not matched to a gene. Germline CDR1 is SGHNT and CDR2 is YYREEE (reference sequence). The CDR3 is 14 amino acids. CDR3 amino acids: CASSSGTGLYEQYF. CDR3 DNA sequence: TGTGCCAGCAGCTCCGGGACAGGGCTTTACGAGCAGTACTTC.

The V call is TRBV6-6, the J call TRBJ1-2; tentatively, D is TRBD1 (6 bases). Germline loops: CDR1 MNHNY, CDR2 SVGAGI (reference sequence). This CDR3 contains 15 residues. V lost 2 bases, J lost 6 bases, and 16 bases lay in between. CDR3 DNA: TGTGCCAGCAGTTACGTTTGGGGGCGCGATAATGGCTACACCTTC. Protein: CASSYVWGRDNGYTF.

This chain connects TRBV6-5 to TRBJ1-2, with a tentative D call TRBD1 (5 bases). Germline V gene lookup returns CDR1 MNHEY and CDR2 SVGAGI. This CDR3 region has 15 residues. Trimming pared 5 bases from V and 8 bases from J, leaving 21 bases between. The CDR3 here is CASSKGLVGARGYTF. CDR3 nucleotide sequence: TGTGCCAGCAGTAAGGGTCTTGTAGGGGCGCGGGGCTACACCTTC.

The rearrangement links TRBV11-3 to TRBJ2-1, with TRBD2 identical over 11 bases. The CDR3 covers 15 residues. The junction had 5 bases not matched to a gene; V was cut back by 3 bases and J by 7 bases. CDR1 is SGHNT, CDR2 YENEEA, per germline. The CDR3 DNA reads TGTGCCAGCAGCTTTAGCGGGGGGGCCGGGAATGAGCAGTTCTTC. Translating it yields CASSFSGGAGNEQFF. The variable domain in full, with the rest retrieved from reference TRBV11-3 and TRBJ2-1, is EAGVVQSPRYKIIEKKQPVAFWCNPISGHNTLYWYLQNLGQGPELLIRYENEEAVDDSQLPKDRFSAERLKGVDSTLKIQPAELGDSAVYLCASSFSGGAGNEQFFGPGTRLTVL.

The chain employs TRBV6-1 and TRBJ2-3; 7 nucleotides line up with TRBD1. Trimming took 2 bases from V and 1 from J; bases not matched to a gene: 12. The CDR3 covers 18 residues. In germline, CDR1 is MNHNS, CDR2 SASEGT. CDR3 bases: TGTGCCAGCAGTGAATTCCTGGGACAGTCCCTTGGCACAGATACGCAGTATTTT. Its protein is CASSEFLGQSLGTDTQYF.